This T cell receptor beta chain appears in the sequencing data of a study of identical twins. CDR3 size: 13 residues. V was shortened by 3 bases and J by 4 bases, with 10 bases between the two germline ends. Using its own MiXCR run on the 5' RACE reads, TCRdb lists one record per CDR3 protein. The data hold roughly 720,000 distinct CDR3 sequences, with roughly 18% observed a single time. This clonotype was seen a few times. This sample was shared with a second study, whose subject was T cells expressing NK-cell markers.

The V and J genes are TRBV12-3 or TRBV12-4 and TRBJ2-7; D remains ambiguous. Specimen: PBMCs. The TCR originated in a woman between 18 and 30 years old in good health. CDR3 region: CASSFVSGYEQYF. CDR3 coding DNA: TGTGCCAGCAGTTTCGTGTCTGGGTACGAGCAGTACTTC.